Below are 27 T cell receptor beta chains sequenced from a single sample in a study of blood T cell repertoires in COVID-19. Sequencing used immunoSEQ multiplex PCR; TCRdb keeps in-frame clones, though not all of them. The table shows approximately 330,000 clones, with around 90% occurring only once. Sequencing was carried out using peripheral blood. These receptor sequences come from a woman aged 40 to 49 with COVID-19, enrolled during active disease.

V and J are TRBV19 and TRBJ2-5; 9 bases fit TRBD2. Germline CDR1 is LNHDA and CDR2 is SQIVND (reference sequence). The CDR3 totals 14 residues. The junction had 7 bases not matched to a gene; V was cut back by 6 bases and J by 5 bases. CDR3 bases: TGTGCCAGTAGGGACTTCGCGGGAGGGGAGACCCAGTACTTC. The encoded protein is CASRDFAGGETQYF.

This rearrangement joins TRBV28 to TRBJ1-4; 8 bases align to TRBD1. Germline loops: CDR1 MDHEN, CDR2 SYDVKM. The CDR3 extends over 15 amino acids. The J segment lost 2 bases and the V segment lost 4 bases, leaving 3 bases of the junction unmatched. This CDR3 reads CASSSGQATNEKLFF. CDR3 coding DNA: TGTGCCAGCAGTTCGGGACAGGCGACTAATGAAAAACTGTTTTTT.

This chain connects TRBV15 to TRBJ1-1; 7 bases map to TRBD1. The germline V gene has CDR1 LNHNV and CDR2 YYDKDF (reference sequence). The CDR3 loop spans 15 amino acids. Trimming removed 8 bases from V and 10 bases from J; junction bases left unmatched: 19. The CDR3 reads CATETLTGPNGGAFF. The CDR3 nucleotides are TGTGCCACCGAGACTTTGACAGGGCCTAACGGAGGAGCTTTCTTT. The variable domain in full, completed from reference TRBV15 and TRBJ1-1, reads DAMVIQNPRYQVTQFGKPVTLSCSQTLNHNVMYWYQQKSSQAPKLLFHYYDKDFNNEADTPDNFQSRRPNTSFCFLDIRSPGLGDTAMYLCATETLTGPNGGAFFGQGTRLTVV.

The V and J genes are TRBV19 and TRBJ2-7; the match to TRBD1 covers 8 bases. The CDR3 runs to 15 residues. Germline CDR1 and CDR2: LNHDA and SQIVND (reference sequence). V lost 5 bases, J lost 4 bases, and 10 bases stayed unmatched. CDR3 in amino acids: CASSPWGTGLYEQYF. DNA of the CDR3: TGTGCCAGTAGTCCCTGGGGGACAGGCCTTTACGAGCAGTACTTC.

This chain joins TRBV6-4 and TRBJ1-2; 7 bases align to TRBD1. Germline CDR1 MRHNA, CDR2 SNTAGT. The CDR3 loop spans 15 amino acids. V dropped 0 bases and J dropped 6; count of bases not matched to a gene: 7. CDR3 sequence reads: CASSDSWQGEDGYTF. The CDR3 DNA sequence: TGTGCCAGCAGTGACTCCTGGCAGGGGGAGGATGGCTACACCTTC.

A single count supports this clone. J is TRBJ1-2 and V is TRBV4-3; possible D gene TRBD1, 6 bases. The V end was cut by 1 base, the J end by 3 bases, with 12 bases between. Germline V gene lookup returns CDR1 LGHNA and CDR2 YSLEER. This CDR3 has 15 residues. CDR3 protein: CASSQGGQLDYGYTF. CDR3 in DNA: TGCGCCAGCAGCCAAGGAGGACAGCTTGACTATGGCTACACCTTC.

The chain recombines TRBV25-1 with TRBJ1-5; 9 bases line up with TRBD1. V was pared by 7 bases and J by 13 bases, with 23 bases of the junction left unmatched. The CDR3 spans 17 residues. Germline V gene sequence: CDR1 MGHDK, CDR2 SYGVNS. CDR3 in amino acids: CASIPMDRGSNGSTQHF. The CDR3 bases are TGTGCCAGCATCCCTATGGACAGGGGATCGAATGGGTCGACGCAGCATTTT.

CDR3 sequence reads: CASSNDRGLGEAFF. CDR3 in DNA: TGTGCCAGCAGCAATGACAGGGGGCTGGGTGAAGCTTTCTTT. This chain connects TRBV9 to TRBJ1-1, with 10 bases that match TRBD1. The CDR3 is 14 amino acids. With V trimmed by 4 bases and J by 7 bases, 7 bases remained unmatched. Germline CDR1 and CDR2: SGDLS and YYNGEE.

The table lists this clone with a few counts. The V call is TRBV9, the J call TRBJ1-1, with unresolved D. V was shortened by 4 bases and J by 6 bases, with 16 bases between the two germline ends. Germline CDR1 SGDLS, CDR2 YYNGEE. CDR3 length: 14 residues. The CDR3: CASSPSPRRAEAFF. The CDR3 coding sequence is TGTGCCAGCAGCCCCTCCCCCAGGCGGGCTGAAGCTTTCTTT.

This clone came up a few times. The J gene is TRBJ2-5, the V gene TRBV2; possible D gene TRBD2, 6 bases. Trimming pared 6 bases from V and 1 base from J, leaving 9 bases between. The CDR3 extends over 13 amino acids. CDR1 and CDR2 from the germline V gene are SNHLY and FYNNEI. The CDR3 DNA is TGTGCCAGCAGAAAGCGGGCCCAAGAGACCCAGTACTTC. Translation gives CASRKRAQETQYF.

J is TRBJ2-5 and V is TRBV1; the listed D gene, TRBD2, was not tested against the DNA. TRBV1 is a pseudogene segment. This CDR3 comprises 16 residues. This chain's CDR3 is CTSSQEGLAGQETQYF. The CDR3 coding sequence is TGCACCAGCAGCCAAGAAGGACTAGCGGGGCAAGAGACCCAGTACTTC.

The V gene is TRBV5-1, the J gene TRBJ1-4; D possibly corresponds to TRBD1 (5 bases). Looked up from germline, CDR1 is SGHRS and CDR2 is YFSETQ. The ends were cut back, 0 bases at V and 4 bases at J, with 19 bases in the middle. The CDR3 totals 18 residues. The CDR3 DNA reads TGCGCCAGCAGCTTGGAACAGGCTCCAAATTTGGGTAATGAAAAACTGTTTTTT. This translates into CASSLEQAPNLGNEKLFF.

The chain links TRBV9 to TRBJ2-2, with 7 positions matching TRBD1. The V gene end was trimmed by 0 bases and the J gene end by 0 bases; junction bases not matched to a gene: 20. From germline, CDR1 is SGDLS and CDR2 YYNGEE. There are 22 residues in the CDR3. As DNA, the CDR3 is TGTGCCAGCAGCGTAGGCATTTTGGGTTTTTCCTCGACAGGGTCGAACACCGGGGAGCTGTTTTTT. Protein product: CASSVGILGFSSTGSNTGELFF.

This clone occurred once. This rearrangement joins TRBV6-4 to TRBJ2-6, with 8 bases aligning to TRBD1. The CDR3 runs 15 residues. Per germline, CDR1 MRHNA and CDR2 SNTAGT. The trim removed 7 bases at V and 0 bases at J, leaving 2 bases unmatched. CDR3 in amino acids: CASKDRDSGANVLTF. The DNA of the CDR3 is TGTGCCAGCAAGGACAGGGACTCTGGGGCCAACGTCCTGACTTTC.

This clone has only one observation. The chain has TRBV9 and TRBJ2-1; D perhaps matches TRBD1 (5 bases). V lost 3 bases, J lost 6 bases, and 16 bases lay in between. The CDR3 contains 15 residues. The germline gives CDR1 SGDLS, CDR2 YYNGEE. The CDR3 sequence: CASSGSDGRGNEQFF. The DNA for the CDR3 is TGTGCCAGCAGCGGCAGCGACGGTAGGGGCAATGAGCAGTTCTTC.

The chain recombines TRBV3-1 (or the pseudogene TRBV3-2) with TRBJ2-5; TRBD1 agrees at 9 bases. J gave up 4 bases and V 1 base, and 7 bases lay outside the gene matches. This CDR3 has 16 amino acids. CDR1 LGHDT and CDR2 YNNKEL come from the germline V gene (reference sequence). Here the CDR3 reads CASSQGDRVDGETQYF. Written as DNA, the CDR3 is TGTGCCAGCAGCCAAGGGGACAGGGTAGATGGAGAGACCCAGTACTTC.

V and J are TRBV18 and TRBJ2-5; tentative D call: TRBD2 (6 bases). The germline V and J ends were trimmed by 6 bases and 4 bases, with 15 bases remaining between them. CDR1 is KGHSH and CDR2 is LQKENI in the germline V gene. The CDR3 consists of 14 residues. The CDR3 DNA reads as TGTGCCAGCTCTCTCGGTGTGGGGGGAGAGACCCAGTACTTC. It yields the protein CASSLGVGGETQYF.

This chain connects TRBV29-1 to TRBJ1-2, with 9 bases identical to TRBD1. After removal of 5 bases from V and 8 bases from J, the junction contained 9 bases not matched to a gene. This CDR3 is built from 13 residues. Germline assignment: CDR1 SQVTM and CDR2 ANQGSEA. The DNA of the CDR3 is TGCAGCGTTCTCCGGGACAGGGTCGACGGCTACACCTTC. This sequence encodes CSVLRDRVDGYTF. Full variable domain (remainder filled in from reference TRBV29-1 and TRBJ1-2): SAVISQKPSRDICQRGTSLTIQCQVDSQVTMMFWYRQQPGQSLTLIATANQGSEATYESGFVIDKFPISRPNLTFSTLTVSNMSPEDSSIYLCSVLRDRVDGYTFGSGTRLTVV.

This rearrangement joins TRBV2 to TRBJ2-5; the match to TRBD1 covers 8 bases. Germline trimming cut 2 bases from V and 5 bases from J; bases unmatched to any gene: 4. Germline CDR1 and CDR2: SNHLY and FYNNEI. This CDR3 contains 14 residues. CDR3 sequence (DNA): TGTGCCAGCAGTGAAATGACAGGGGTGGAGACCCAGTACTTC. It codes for CASSEMTGVETQYF. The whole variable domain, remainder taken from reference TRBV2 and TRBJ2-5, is EPEVTQTPSHQVTQMGQEVILRCVPISNHLYFYWYRQILGQKVEFLVSFYNNEISEKSEIFDDQFSVERPDGSNFTLKIRSTKLEDSAMYFCASSEMTGVETQYFGPGTRLLVL.

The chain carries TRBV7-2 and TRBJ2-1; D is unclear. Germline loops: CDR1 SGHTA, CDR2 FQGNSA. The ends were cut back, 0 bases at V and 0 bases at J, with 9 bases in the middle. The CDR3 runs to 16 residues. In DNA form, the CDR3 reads TGTGCCAGCAGCTTAGCGCTGCACAGCTCCTACAATGAGCAGTTCTTC. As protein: CASSLALHSSYNEQFF.

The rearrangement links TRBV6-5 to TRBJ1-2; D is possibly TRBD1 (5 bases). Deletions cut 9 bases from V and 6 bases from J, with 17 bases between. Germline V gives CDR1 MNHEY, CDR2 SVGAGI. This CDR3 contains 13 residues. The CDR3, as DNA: TGTGCCAGTGGGGCTCGGGGGGACCATGGCTACACCTTC. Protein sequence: CASGARGDHGYTF.

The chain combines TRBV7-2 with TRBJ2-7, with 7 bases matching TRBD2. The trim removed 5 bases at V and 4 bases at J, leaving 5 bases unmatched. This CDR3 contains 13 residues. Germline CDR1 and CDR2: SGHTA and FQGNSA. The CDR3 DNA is TGTGCCAGCAGCCGGGAGGCGGGATACGAGCAGTACTTC. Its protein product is CASSREAGYEQYF.

The CDR3, as DNA: TGTGCCAGCAATCACAGGGATTACGGCTACACCTTC. This sequence encodes CASNHRDYGYTF. The chain links TRBV28 to TRBJ1-2, with D possibly TRBD1 on 6 matching bases. This CDR3 spans 12 amino acids. The V gene's germline CDR1 is MDHEN and CDR2 SYDVKM. V dropped 7 bases and J dropped 8 bases, with 14 bases sitting between them.

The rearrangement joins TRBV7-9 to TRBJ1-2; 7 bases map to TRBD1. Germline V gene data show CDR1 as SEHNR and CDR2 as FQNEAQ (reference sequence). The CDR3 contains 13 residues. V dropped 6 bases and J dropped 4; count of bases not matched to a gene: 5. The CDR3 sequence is CASRQTGIYGYTF. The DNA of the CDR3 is TGTGCCAGCAGGCAGACAGGGATCTATGGCTACACCTTC.

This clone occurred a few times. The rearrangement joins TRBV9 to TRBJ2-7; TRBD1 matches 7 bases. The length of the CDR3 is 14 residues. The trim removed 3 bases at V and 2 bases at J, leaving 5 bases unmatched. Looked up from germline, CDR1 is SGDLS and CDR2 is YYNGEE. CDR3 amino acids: CASSAQGVPYEQYF. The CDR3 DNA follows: TGTGCCAGCAGCGCCCAGGGGGTCCCCTACGAGCAGTACTTC.

CDR3 DNA sequence: TGTGCCAGCACTGGACTGGCCAGGACCGGGGAGCTGTTTTTT. Amino acid sequence: CASTGLARTGELFF. This rearrangement joins TRBV28 to TRBJ2-2, with D possibly TRBD2 on 5 matching bases. This CDR3 comprises 14 residues. Germline V gene lookup returns CDR1 MDHEN and CDR2 SYDVKM. Trimming removed 7 bases from V and 5 bases from J, with 14 bases in between.

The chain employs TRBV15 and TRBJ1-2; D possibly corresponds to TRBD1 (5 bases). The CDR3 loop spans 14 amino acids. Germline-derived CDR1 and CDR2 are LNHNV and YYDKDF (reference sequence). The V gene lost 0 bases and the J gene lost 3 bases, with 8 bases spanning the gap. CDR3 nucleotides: TGTGCCACCAGCAGAGAGGAGGGGTACTATGGCTACACCTTC. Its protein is CATSREEGYYGYTF.